This T cell receptor (beta chain) comes out of a study of cytomegalovirus exposure and HLA in healthy donors. After removal of 6 bases from V and 4 bases from J, the junction contained 5 bases not matched to a gene. This CDR3 spans 15 amino acids. Germline V lookup: CDR1 MNHEY, CDR2 SMNVEV (reference sequence). Only one count was recorded for this clone. Distinct nucleotide sequences in the sample also encode this CDR3. With 60 Vbeta and 13 Jbeta primers, the PCR was carried out. The method was immunoSEQ multiplex PCR; TCRdb's version includes in-frame clones alone and lacks a portion of them. The top ten hold 5.4% of the sample, which has 240,000 or so clones, around 76% seen once.

Sequences were obtained from PBMCs. The chain has TRBV27 and TRBJ2-1, with 11 bases lining up with TRBD2. The receptor's source is a woman aged 40 to 50 in good health and CMV-seropositive. The DNA for the CDR3 is TGTGCCAGCAGCTCCGGGACTAGCGGATACAATGAGCAGTTCTTC. Protein sequence: CASSSGTSGYNEQFF.